Following are 4 T cell receptor beta chains from one sample sequenced in a study of tumor and adjacent non-tumor tissue in lung cancer. TCRbeta libraries were built with three rounds of nested PCR, modified from ARM-PCR. MiXCR was run by TCRdb on the multiplex PCR reads, yielding one entry per CDR3 protein. Of 75,000 to 90,000 distinct CDR3 sequences listed, around 76% are singletons. RNA was extracted from bulk tissue without any cell sorting. Distant lung tissue was collected more than 3 cm away from the tumor edge. The material sequenced was distant non-tumor lung tissue. These receptor sequences come from a woman aged 45 to 65 with non-small cell lung cancer.

The rearrangement uses TRBV12-3 or TRBV12-4 and TRBJ2-2; D gene uncertain. V gave up 10 bases and J gave up 6 bases, with 18 bases separating them. The CDR3 extends over 14 amino acids. The CDR3 here is CAIIGTLAAGELFF. CDR3 DNA sequence: TGTGCCATCATCGGCACATTGGCGGCCGGGGAGCTGTTTTTT.

V gene TRBV21-1 combines with J gene TRBJ1-2. TRBV21-1 is labeled a pseudogene. This CDR3 comprises 12 residues. The CDR3 loop is CTSSTGGYGYTF. The CDR3 DNA reads TGTACCAGCAGCACAGGGGGCTATGGCTACACCTTC.

This clonotype has a handful of counts. The junction does not match germline at one end; this may be a read error. V and J are TRBV6-1 and TRBJ1-2, with D possibly being TRBD1 (6 bases). CDR3 length: 14 amino acids. The germline V gene has CDR1 MNHNS and CDR2 SASEGT. CDR3 DNA sequence: TGCGCCAGCAGTGAGAACGGGGGGCTGGATGGCTACACCTTC. It is translated as CASSENGGLDGYTF.

Of note for this clonotype: One end of the junction varies from germline; a read error may be responsible. The genes are TRBV29-1 and TRBJ1-1; no clear D. Germline lookup yields CDR1 SQVTM and CDR2 ANQGSEA. This CDR3 is built from 11 residues. CDR3 loop: CSGIQSTEAIF. In nucleotides, the CDR3 is TGCAGCGGCATACAGAGCACTGAAGCTATCTTT.